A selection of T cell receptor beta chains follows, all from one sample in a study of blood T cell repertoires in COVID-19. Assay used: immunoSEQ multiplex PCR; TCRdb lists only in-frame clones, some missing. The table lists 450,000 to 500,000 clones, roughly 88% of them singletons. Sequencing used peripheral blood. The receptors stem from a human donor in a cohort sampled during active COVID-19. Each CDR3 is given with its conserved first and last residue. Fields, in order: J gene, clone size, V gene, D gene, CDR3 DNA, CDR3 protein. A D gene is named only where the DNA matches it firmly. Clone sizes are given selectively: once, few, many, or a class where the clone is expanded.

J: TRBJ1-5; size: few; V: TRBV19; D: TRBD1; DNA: TGTGCCAGGGGACAGGTTAGCAATCAGCCCCAGCATTTT; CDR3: CARGQVSNQPQHF
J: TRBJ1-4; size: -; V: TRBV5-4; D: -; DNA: TGTGCCAGCAGGACATCTCCTAATGAAAAACTGTTTTTT; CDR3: CASRTSPNEKLFF
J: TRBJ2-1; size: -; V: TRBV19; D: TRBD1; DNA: TGTGCCAGTAGATCCGGGACAGCAGGTTCCTGGGAGCAGTTCTTC; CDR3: CASRSGTAGSWEQFF
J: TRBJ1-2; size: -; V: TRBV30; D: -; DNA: TGTGCCTGGAGTTCTCTCGGGGGACACTATGGCTACACCTTC; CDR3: CAWSSLGGHYGYTF
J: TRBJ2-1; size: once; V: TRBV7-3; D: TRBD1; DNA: TGTGCCAGCAGCCTGGGGACAGGTTCCTACAATGAGCAGTTCTTC; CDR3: CASSLGTGSYNEQFF
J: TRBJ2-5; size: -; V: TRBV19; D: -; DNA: TGTGCCAGTAGTTTCACTAGAGAGACCCAGTACTTC; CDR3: CASSFTRETQYF
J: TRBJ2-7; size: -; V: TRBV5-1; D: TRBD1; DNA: TGCGCCAGCAGCTTGTTGGGGGGACAGGCTGGATACGAGCAGTACTTC; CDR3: CASSLLGGQAGYEQYF
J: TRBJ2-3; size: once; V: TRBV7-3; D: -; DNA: TGTGCCAGCAACCCACTGGGGGCCTCAGATACGCAGTATTTT; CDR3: CASNPLGASDTQYF
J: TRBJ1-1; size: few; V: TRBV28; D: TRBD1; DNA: TGTGCCAGCCTCGTCGGGGGGACAGGACTTGAAGCTTTCTTT; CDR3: CASLVGGTGLEAFF
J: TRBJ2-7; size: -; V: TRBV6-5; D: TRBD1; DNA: TGTGCCAGCGGGGGGACAGGGAGGTACGAGCAGTACTTC; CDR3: CASGGTGRYEQYF
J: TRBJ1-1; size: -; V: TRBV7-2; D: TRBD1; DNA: TGTGCCAGCAGCTACCACAGGGGCACTGAAGCTTTCTTT; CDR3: CASSYHRGTEAFF
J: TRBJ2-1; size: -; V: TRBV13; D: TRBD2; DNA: TGTGCCAGCAGCTCTCCCGGGACTAGCGGGCGGAATGAGCAGTTCTTC; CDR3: CASSSPGTSGRNEQFF
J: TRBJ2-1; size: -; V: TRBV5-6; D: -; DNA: TGTGCCAGCACAGAAACAGGTACAATGAGGCAGTTCTTC; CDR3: CASTETGTMRQFF
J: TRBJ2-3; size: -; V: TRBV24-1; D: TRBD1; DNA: TGTGCCACCAGTGGTACAGGGGGCGCCGCAGATACGCAGTATTTT; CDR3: CATSGTGGAADTQYF
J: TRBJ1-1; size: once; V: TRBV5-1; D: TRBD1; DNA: TGCGCCAGCAGCCAGCGCCGGACAGGGGGGTTCATGAACACTGAAGCTTTCTTT; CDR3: CASSQRRTGGFMNTEAFF
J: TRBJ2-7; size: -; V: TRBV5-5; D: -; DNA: TGTGCCAGCAGCTTGTCCGGACTCACCTACGAGCAGTACTTC; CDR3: CASSLSGLTYEQYF